This T cell receptor (beta chain) came from a study of T cells expressing NK-cell markers. Study as a whole: Beta-chain profiling covered CD3+CD56+NKG2C+, CD3+CD56+NKG2C- and CD3+CD56-NKG2C+ sorted subsets.

Overall study results and limits: Expanded clones of NKG2C+ T cells had an unclear HCMV specificity. In several donors, dominant clonotypes made up about 25-65% of CD3+CD56-NKG2C+ cells.

Per the germline V gene, CDR1 is LNHDA and CDR2 is SQIVND (reference sequence). This CDR3 is 16 amino acids long. TCRdb reprocessed the 5' RACE reads and stores each CDR3 protein as one record, lacking DNA. Seen in this sample are about 390,000 distinct CDR3 sequences; the ten most common clones hold approximately 11%. Worth noting for this clonotype: Its antigen is not identified.

The genes are TRBV19 and TRBJ2-1; TCRdb's assignment of TRBD2 cannot be checked, as there is no DNA. Material: blood T cells: a sorted CD56 or NKG2C T cell subset, CD4+ or CD8+ T cells, or bulk PBMC T cells (not recorded which). The sequence came from a woman between 45 and 60 years old in good health. The CDR3: CASSRLAGGLLDEQFF.